Below, 8 T cell receptor beta chains from the same sample are listed, as sequenced in a study of blood T cells in healthy people across ages. The second PCR ran about 6 to 12 cycles with a sample-barcoded 5' primer and J-beta primers. TCRdb re-derived calls from the 5' RACE reads in MiXCR, one entry per CDR3 protein. Of some 1.5 million distinct CDR3 sequences listed, 28% are singletons. Sequenced: blood. These receptor sequences come from a woman in her twenties or thirties in good health.

The CDR3 DNA is TGTGCCTGGAGCCTTGCGGGGTCCACAGATACGCAGTATTTT. Amino acids: CAWSLAGSTDTQYF. The rearrangement links TRBV30 to TRBJ2-3; TRBD2 is a possible D gene (6 bases). There are 14 residues in the CDR3. Germline CDR1 reads GTSNPN; CDR2 reads SVGIG (reference sequence). V was shortened by 3 bases and J by 2 bases, with 12 bases between the two germline ends.

This clonotype was seen only a few times. The chain recombines TRBV11-2 with TRBJ2-1; TRBD1 is a possible D gene (6 bases). Between the trimmed V and J ends, which lost 4 bases and 2 bases, there was a span of 9 bases. The CDR3 consists of 14 residues. From germline, CDR1 is SGHAT and CDR2 FQNNGV. In DNA form, the CDR3 reads TGTGCCAGCAGCTACGCAGGGGCCTACAATGAGCAGTTCTTC. Translating it yields CASSYAGAYNEQFF.

To note about this clonotype: A much bigger clone sits one base away, suggesting this may be a read error. The rearrangement links TRBV6-4 to TRBJ2-3, with 8 nucleotides matching TRBD2. V was pared by 2 bases and J by 1 base, with 2 bases of the junction left unmatched. This CDR3 has 15 amino acids. From germline, CDR1 is MRHNA and CDR2 SNTAGT. The CDR3 spells CASSDEGLGTDTQYF. CDR3 DNA sequence: TGTGCCAGCAGTGACGAGGGACTAGGCACAGATACGCAGTATTTT.

Concerning this clonotype: Being one base from a much bigger clone, this may be a read error. V usage is TRBV12-3 or TRBV12-4 and J usage is TRBJ1-2; 7 bases agree with TRBD1. The length of the CDR3 is 13 residues. J gave up 12 bases and V 6 bases, and 13 bases lay outside the gene matches. The CDR3 coding sequence is TGTGCCAGCAGCTCCACAGGGGACGGGGGCCACACCTTC. Protein sequence: CASSSTGDGGHTF.

The V and J genes are TRBV29-1 and TRBJ2-1; 15 bases are shared with TRBD2. V shed 7 bases, J shed 6 bases, and the junction held 4 bases outside the gene matches. The CDR3 sequence is 14 residues long. CDR1 and CDR2 from the germline V gene are SQVTM and ANQGSEA. In DNA form, the CDR3 reads TGCAGCGCTCCGGGACTAGCGGGAGGCAATGAGCAGTTCTTC. Protein: CSAPGLAGGNEQFF.

This clonotype was picked up a small number of times. The rearrangement links TRBV12-3 or TRBV12-4 to TRBJ2-7, with TRBD1 as a possible D gene (5 bases). This CDR3 is built from 14 residues. The germline V and J ends were trimmed by 3 bases and 6 bases, with 15 bases remaining between them. The CDR3 DNA is TGTGCCAGCAGTTTTCGGTCAGGGTCAGGCGAGCAGTACTTC. It encodes CASSFRSGSGEQYF.

This chain joins TRBV2 and TRBJ1-2; the D is unclear. Trimming removed 1 base at V and 8 bases at J, with 11 bases between. This CDR3 is built from 13 residues. Per the germline V gene, CDR1 is SNHLY and CDR2 is FYNNEI. The CDR3 DNA reads as TGTGCCAGCAGTGAAGGCGAGGCTGGGGGCTACACCTTC. It is translated as CASSEGEAGGYTF.

The chain links TRBV11-2 to TRBJ1-4, with 7 bases identical to TRBD1. V lost 1 base to trimming and J lost 13 bases; unmatched junction nucleotides: 6. This CDR3 comprises 13 residues. Germline loops: CDR1 SGHAT, CDR2 FQNNGV. CDR3 sequence reads: CASSLGLQGRLFF. The CDR3 DNA is TGTGCCAGCAGCTTAGGTTTACAGGGGCGACTGTTTTTT.